These 23 T cell receptor beta chains originate from one sample sequenced in a study of shared clonotypes between healthy human individuals. Measured with immunoSEQ multiplex PCR; TCRdb has only the in-frame clones, and not every one. The sample contains over 2 million clones, 85% to 95% of which appear only once. The sample consisted of naive CD4+ T cells sorted from blood. Noted subset: CD45RA+ positively selected. The source is a young man in good health.

In DNA form, the CDR3 reads TGTGCCAGCAGTTATGTCAGGGGGCGCAAGGAAGCTGGCTACACCTTC. It codes for CASSYVRGRKEAGYTF. The J gene is TRBJ1-2, the V gene TRBV6-5; 8 bases align to TRBD1. Germline V gives CDR1 MNHEY, CDR2 SVGAGI. The CDR3 covers 16 residues. V lost 3 bases to trimming and J lost 7 bases; unmatched junction nucleotides: 13.

With respect to this clone: Other DNA variants within this sample encode the same CDR3. The CDR3 here is CASSSTGSYGYTF. CDR3 DNA sequence: TGTGCCAGCAGTTCGACAGGATCCTATGGCTACACCTTC. V is TRBV2 and J is TRBJ1-2; tentative D call: TRBD1 (6 bases). This CDR3 is built from 13 residues. V shed 5 bases and J shed 4 bases, with 11 bases lying between them. Germline values: CDR1 SNHLY, CDR2 FYNNEI.

This chain joins TRBV28 and TRBJ1-6; TRBD1 is a possible D gene (5 bases). V shed 4 bases and J shed 0 bases, with 10 bases lying between them. CDR1 is MDHEN and CDR2 is SYDVKM in the germline V gene. CDR3 length: 16 amino acids. CDR3 coding DNA: TGTGCCAGCAGTTCCCCAGGGAGCTCCTATAATTCACCCCTCCACTTT. Encoded protein: CASSSPGSSYNSPLHF. Full variable domain (missing parts from reference TRBV28 and TRBJ1-6): DVKVTQSSRYLVKRTGEKVFLECVQDMDHENMFWYRQDPGLGLRLIYFSYDVKMKEKGDIPEGYSVSREKKERFSLILESASTNQTSMYLCASSSPGSSYNSPLHFGNGTRLTVT.

Comment on this clone: Distinct nucleotide sequences in the sample also encode this CDR3. The V gene is TRBV6-5, the J gene TRBJ2-7; a possible D gene is TRBD1 (5 bases). Germline CDR1 MNHEY, CDR2 SVGAGI. The germline V and J ends were trimmed by 5 bases and 4 bases, with 12 bases remaining between them. The CDR3 contains 13 residues. The CDR3 loop reads CASSQNRGYEQYF. The CDR3 DNA reads as TGTGCCAGCAGTCAAAATAGGGGATACGAGCAGTACTTC.

With respect to this clone: Other DNA sequences in the sample encode the same CDR3. J is TRBJ1-1 and V is TRBV30, with D uncertain. Trimming took 2 bases from V and 0 from J, leaving 7 bases between them. The CDR3 length is 13 residues. The germline CDR1 and CDR2 sequences are GTSNPN and SVGIG (reference sequence). In DNA, the CDR3 is TGTGCCTGGAGTACGGGTATGAACACTGAAGCTTTCTTT. Protein product: CAWSTGMNTEAFF.

The gene calls are TRBV14 and TRBJ2-7, with D maybe TRBD2 (5 bases). V lost 0 bases, J lost 2 bases, and 14 bases lay in between. CDR3 length: 16 amino acids. Looked up from germline, CDR1 is SGHDN and CDR2 is FVKESK. In DNA, the CDR3 is TGTGCCAGCAGCCAAGATGAGGGTTACGGGACCTACGAGCAGTACTTC. Protein: CASSQDEGYGTYEQYF.

The rearrangement joins TRBV6-6 to TRBJ1-1; TRBD1 aligns across 7 bases. Germline V gene data show CDR1 as MNHNY and CDR2 as SVGAGI (reference sequence). CDR3 length equals 14 residues. Trimming removed 6 bases from V and 1 base from J; junction bases left unmatched: 5. The CDR3 DNA follows: TGTGCCAGCAGGGGACAGAACCAGAACACTGAAGCTTTCTTT. Translating it yields CASRGQNQNTEAFF.

The chain has TRBV6-1 and TRBJ2-7; D is unresolved. CDR3 size: 12 residues. Germline V lookup: CDR1 MNHNS, CDR2 SASEGT. The V gene lost 4 bases and the J gene lost 3 bases, with 7 bases spanning the gap. The CDR3, as DNA: TGTGCCAGCAGTGTGTCCCTCTACGAGCAGTACTTC. It codes for CASSVSLYEQYF.

The V gene is TRBV9, the J gene TRBJ1-1; no clear D. The germline V gene has CDR1 SGDLS and CDR2 YYNGEE. Between the trimmed V and J ends, which lost 0 bases and 0 bases, there was a span of 9 bases. This CDR3 contains 15 residues. This CDR3 reads CASSVEAYMNTEAFF. Here the CDR3 DNA reads TGTGCCAGCAGCGTAGAGGCCTATATGAACACTGAAGCTTTCTTT.

The V gene is TRBV6-5, the J gene TRBJ2-7; TRBD2 is a possible D gene (5 bases). The CDR3 length is 15 residues. Trimming removed 8 bases at V and 2 bases at J, with 19 bases between. Germline-derived CDR1 and CDR2 are MNHEY and SVGAGI. CDR3 residues: CASLRSYRGPYEQYF. The CDR3 DNA sequence: TGTGCCAGCCTCAGAAGCTATAGAGGGCCCTACGAGCAGTACTTC.

This chain joins TRBV5-1 and TRBJ2-4, with D perhaps given as TRBD1 or TRBD2 (5 bases each). The CDR3 spans 15 residues. Germline CDR1 reads SGHRS; CDR2 reads YFSETQ. V was pared by 1 base and J by 11 bases, with 19 bases between. The CDR3 nucleotides are TGCGCCAGCAGCTTGTTAATCGGGGCAGTAACTGTTCAGTACTTC. Translated: CASSLLIGAVTVQYF.

This rearrangement joins TRBV6-5 to TRBJ1-1; D gene uncertain. V lost 1 base and J 6 bases, leaving 9 bases between the germline ends. Germline assignment: CDR1 MNHEY and CDR2 SVGAGI. This CDR3 is 13 amino acids long. Here the CDR3 reads CASSYLGSAEAFF. In DNA, the CDR3 is TGTGCCAGCAGTTACTTAGGGAGCGCTGAAGCTTTCTTT.

The rearrangement joins TRBV30 to TRBJ2-2; D might be TRBD1 or TRBD2, each matching 5 bases. Germline CDR1 is GTSNPN and CDR2 is SVGIG (reference sequence). Trimming cost V 1 base and J 4 bases, with 10 bases left between them. The CDR3 totals 14 residues. The CDR3 loop is CAWSEGPRTGELFF. The CDR3 DNA reads as TGTGCCTGGAGTGAGGGACCGCGCACCGGGGAGCTGTTTTTT.

This clone was detected only once. The chain recombines TRBV6-6 with TRBJ2-5; D not certain. Looked up from germline, CDR1 is MNHNY and CDR2 is SVGAGI (reference sequence). Trimming removed 8 bases at V and 1 base at J, with 11 bases between. This CDR3 has 13 amino acids. CDR3: CASVVGFQETQYF. The CDR3 coding sequence is TGTGCCAGCGTCGTCGGCTTCCAAGAGACCCAGTACTTC.

The CDR3: CASRGVHEQFF. The CDR3 region has the DNA TGTGCCAGCCGAGGGGTTCATGAGCAGTTCTTC. The chain has TRBV27 and TRBJ2-1, with D perhaps matching TRBD1 or TRBD2 (5 bases each). Deletions cut 8 bases from V and 8 bases from J, with 10 bases between. Germline CDR1 MNHEY, CDR2 SMNVEV (reference sequence). The CDR3 is made up of 11 amino acids.

On this clone: This specimen includes other DNA sequences encoding the same CDR3. This sequence joins TRBV18 and TRBJ2-7; TRBD1 might be the D (5 bases). The germline CDR1 and CDR2 sequences are KGHSH and LQKENI. Trimming took 6 bases from V and 0 from J, leaving 9 bases between them. The CDR3 contains 13 residues. The DNA of the CDR3 is TGTGCCAGCTCCCCAGGGATCTCCTACGAGCAGTACTTC. Its translation is CASSPGISYEQYF.

On this clone: Other DNA sequences in the sample encode the same CDR3. The chain carries TRBV5-1 and TRBJ1-1, with D perhaps matching TRBD1 (5 bases). Germline CDR1 and CDR2: SGHRS and YFSETQ. There are 14 residues in the CDR3. V dropped 1 base and J dropped 4 bases, with 11 bases sitting between them. CDR3 region: CASSLSGGGTEAFF. The CDR3, as DNA: TGCGCCAGCAGCTTGAGCGGGGGAGGCACTGAAGCTTTCTTT.

The rearrangement uses TRBV18 and TRBJ1-1, with D unclear. Germline CDR1 and CDR2: KGHSH and LQKENI. The CDR3 runs to 13 residues. Trimming removed 8 bases at V and 1 base at J, with 11 bases between. The CDR3 DNA reads as TGTGCCAGCAATGCCGGGAGGAACACTGAAGCTTTCTTT. Protein product: CASNAGRNTEAFF.

V usage is TRBV29-1 and J usage is TRBJ2-5, with 12 bases aligning to TRBD1. Germline trimming cut 6 bases from V and 4 bases from J; bases unmatched to any gene: 9. The CDR3 length is 15 residues. Germline V gives CDR1 SQVTM, CDR2 ANQGSEA. CDR3 bases: TGCAGCGTGGGACGTGGGACAGGGGGCTCAGAGACCCAGTACTTC. Protein sequence: CSVGRGTGGSETQYF.

The gene calls are TRBV5-4 and TRBJ2-1; 7 bases are a match to TRBD1. The CDR3 is 14 residues long. Germline V gene data show CDR1 as SGHNT and CDR2 as YYREEE (reference sequence). V gave up 3 bases and J gave up 3 bases; unmatched junction bases: 3. The CDR3 DNA sequence: TGTGCCAGCAGCTCAGACAGGGTCTACAATGAGCAGTTCTTC. This sequence encodes CASSSDRVYNEQFF.

This chain links TRBV6-5 with TRBJ2-7, with TRBD1 matching 7 bases. V was clipped by 3 bases and J by 6 bases; unmatched bases: 8. CDR1 is MNHEY and CDR2 is SVGAGI in the germline V gene. The CDR3 extends over 14 amino acids. The CDR3 loop reads CASSYRQGSSEQYF. The CDR3 bases are TGTGCCAGCAGTTATCGACAGGGATCCAGCGAGCAGTACTTC.

J is TRBJ1-3 and V is TRBV6-5; TRBD1 is a possible D gene (5 bases). In germline, CDR1 is MNHEY, CDR2 SVGAGI. V lost 10 bases and J 4 bases, leaving 20 bases between the germline ends. The length of the CDR3 is 15 residues. CDR3 nucleotides: TGTGCCACGAAAAGGGGCCAGACCGGAGGAAACACCATATATTTT. It specifies CATKRGQTGGNTIYF.

The chain links TRBV6-5 to TRBJ1-5; the match to TRBD1 covers 9 bases. Per the germline V gene, CDR1 is MNHEY and CDR2 is SVGAGI. With 4 bases clipped from V and 5 bases from J, the junction kept 3 bases outside the gene matches. The CDR3 totals 14 residues. CDR3 sequence reads: CASSSGQGYQPQHF. Here the CDR3 DNA reads TGTGCCAGCAGTTCGGGACAGGGTTATCAGCCCCAGCATTTT.